This entry is about one TCR beta chain. What it binds is not known. The data stem from a study of Ad26.COV2.S vaccination and SARS-CoV-2 variants. About the study: The donor belonged to the COV1001 Ad26.COV2.S trial arm. Dosing was one shot or two shots 56 days apart. Whole-study findings and limits: Measurements of TCR breadth and depth may have given underestimates of the total T cell responses.

There are 17 residues in the CDR3. V was pared by 3 bases and J by 4 bases, with 9 bases of the junction left unmatched. The germline V gene has CDR1 MNHEY and CDR2 SVGEGT. This table comes from immunoSEQ multiplex PCR, and its TCRdb copy is limited to in-frame clones, with some not included. The repertoire holds some 330,000 clones, with 85% to 90% as singletons. As to treatment: over 15 received Ad26.COV2.S at low or high dose, single or two shots; about 5 received placebo; per-sample allocation not given. Each sample was drawn 63 days after the first injection (of vaccine or placebo). Boston provided a donor who was an adult aged 18-55 years.

This receptor was taken from a person between 18 and 60 years old who received the Ad26.COV2.S COVID-19 vaccine or a placebo. Sequencing used peripheral blood, obtained in a trial of Ad26.COV2.S vaccine versus placebo. V and J are TRBV6-2 or TRBV6-3 and TRBJ2-5, with 12 bases that match TRBD2. The CDR3 region has the DNA TGTGCCAGCAGTTATTCGCTTTCTAGCGGGGGGGGAGAGACCCAGTACTTC. This encodes CASSYSLSSGGGETQYF.